This TCR beta chain appears in the sequencing data of a study of cytomegalovirus exposure and HLA in healthy donors. Overall study results and limits: Common viral pathogens (according to a later analysis) appeared linked to several of the most significant clusters. V- and J-gene trimming of TCR beta was linked (in a later analysis) to a missense DCLRE1C variant.

The length of the CDR3 is 17 residues. This cohort consisted of healthy bone marrow donors. Concerning this clone itself: Its antigen is not known.

Primers included in the PCR were 60 Vbeta and 13 Jbeta primers. Produced via immunoSEQ multiplex PCR; TCRdb's table is partial and in-frame only. Here the sample spans 100,000 to 150,000 clones, 81% being singletons. The sequence was obtained from a man between 18 and 29 years old in good health and CMV-seronegative. The material sequenced was PBMCs. The rearrangement joins TRBV21-1 to TRBJ2-3; TRBD2, the table's D call, lacks a check against the DNA. TRBV21-1 is listed as a pseudogene. This CDR3 is CASSKVYPGDHTDTQYF. The CDR3 nucleotides read TGTGCCAGCAGCAAAGTTTACCCGGGGGACCACACAGATACGCAGTATTTT.